This is a list of T cell receptor beta chains from one sample in a study of T cell changes during pregnancy in multiple sclerosis. TCRdb's copy holds only in-frame clones and misses some; the assay was immunoSEQ multiplex PCR. This sample carries about 54,000 clones, about 91% of them seen once, and the ten largest clones take approximately 1%. The input for sequencing was peripheral blood, taken after pregnancy. The source of these receptors is a female donor in good health, enrolled as a control in a pregnancy study. Both conserved end residues are part of each CDR3. D genes are given only for firm matches. Clone size, where shown, is once, few, many, or a class for clones that have expanded.

J gene,D gene,V gene,clone size,CDR3 protein,CDR3 DNA
TRBJ1-5,-,TRBV2,-,CASSEMRSNQPQHF,TGTGCCAGCAGTGAGATGCGTTCTAATCAGCCCCAGCATTTT
TRBJ1-5,TRBD1,TRBV25-1,-,CASSEHDRGFNQPQHF,TGTGCCAGCAGTGAACACGACAGGGGATTCAATCAGCCCCAGCATTTT
TRBJ2-5,-,TRBV6-6,-,CASSWEAAYQETQYF,TGTGCCAGCAGTTGGGAGGCCGCGTACCAAGAGACCCAGTACTTC
TRBJ2-3,TRBD2,TRBV6-1,-,CASTAERGYTDTQYF,TGTGCCAGCACAGCGGAGCGGGGGTACACAGATACGCAGTATTTT
TRBJ2-7,-,TRBV7-2,few,CASSSETVQGYEQYF,TGTGCCAGCAGCTCCGAGACAGTCCAGGGCTACGAGCAGTACTTC
TRBJ2-7,TRBD2,TRBV7-2,-,CASSFESGRGAYEQYF,TGTGCCAGCAGCTTTGAGTCGGGACGGGGGGCCTACGAGCAGTACTTC
TRBJ1-6,-,TRBV11-2,-,CASSLEIDRPLHF,TGTGCCAGCAGCTTAGAAATAGACAGACCCCTCCACTTT
TRBJ2-3,TRBD2,TRBV5-4,-,CASSLAGRGRTTNTQYF,TGTGCCAGCAGCTTGGCCGGGCGCGGGAGGACGACGAATACGCAGTATTTT
TRBJ2-6,TRBD2,TRBV28,-,CASSFWGRAGANVLTF,TGTGCCAGCAGTTTTTGGGGGAGGGCTGGGGCCAACGTCCTGACTTTC
TRBJ2-1,-,TRBV4-3,-,CASSHRGADRIF,TGCGCCAGCAGCCACAGGGGCGCAGATCGCATCTTC
TRBJ2-1,-,TRBV7-7,-,CASSLGAGYNEQFF,TGTGCCAGCAGCTTAGGGGCCGGATACAATGAGCAGTTCTTC
TRBJ2-2,-,TRBV28,-,CASSPPAGELFF,TGTGCCAGCAGTCCCCCGGCCGGGGAGCTGTTTTTT
TRBJ1-6,-,TRBV6-5,-,CASSATGNSPLHF,TGTGCCAGCAGTGCAACAGGGAATTCACCCCTCCACTTT